Sequencing of this TCR beta chain was carried out in a study of chemoradiotherapy in HPV16-positive cancers. The assay was immunoSEQ multiplex PCR, and TCRdb's table has in-frame clones only and misses some. Among more than 12,000 clones, about nine tenths were seen once, and the ten largest hold about 2.5%. The CDR3 spans 12 residues. CDR1 and CDR2 from the germline V gene are MGHDK and SYGVNS. Trimming removed 2 bases from V and 9 bases from J; junction bases left unmatched: 2. Specimen: blood, collected from a patient who underwent chemoradiotherapy. This TCR derives from a human donor with HPV-associated anogenital cancer. The J gene is TRBJ1-2, the V gene TRBV25-1; 8 bases are shared with TRBD1. CDR3 nucleotides: TGTGCCAGCAGTGAAGACAGGGGTAGCTACACCTTC. Translation: CASSEDRGSYTF.